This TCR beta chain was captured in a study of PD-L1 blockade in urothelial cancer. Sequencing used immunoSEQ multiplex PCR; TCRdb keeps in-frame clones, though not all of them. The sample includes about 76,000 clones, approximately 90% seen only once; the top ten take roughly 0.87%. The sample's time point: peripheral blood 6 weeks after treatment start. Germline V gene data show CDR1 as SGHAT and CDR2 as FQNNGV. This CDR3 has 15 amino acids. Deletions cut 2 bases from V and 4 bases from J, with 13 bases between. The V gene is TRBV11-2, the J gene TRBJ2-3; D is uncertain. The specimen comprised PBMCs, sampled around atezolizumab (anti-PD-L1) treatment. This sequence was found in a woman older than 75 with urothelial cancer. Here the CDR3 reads CASSLRDSRPDTQYF. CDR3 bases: TGTGCCAGCAGCTTAAGAGACTCCCGCCCAGATACGCAGTATTTT.